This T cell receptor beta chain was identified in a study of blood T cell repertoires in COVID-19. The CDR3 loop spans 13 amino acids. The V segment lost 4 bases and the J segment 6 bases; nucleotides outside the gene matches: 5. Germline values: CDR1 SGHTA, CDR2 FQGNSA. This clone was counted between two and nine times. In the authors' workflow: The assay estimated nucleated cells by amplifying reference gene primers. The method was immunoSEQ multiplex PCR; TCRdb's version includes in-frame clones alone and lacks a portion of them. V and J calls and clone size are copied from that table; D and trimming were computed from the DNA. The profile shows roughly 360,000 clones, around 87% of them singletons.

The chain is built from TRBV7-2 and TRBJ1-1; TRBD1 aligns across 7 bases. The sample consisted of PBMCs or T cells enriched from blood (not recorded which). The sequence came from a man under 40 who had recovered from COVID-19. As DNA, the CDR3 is TGTGCCAGCAGCTCCAGACAGGGATCTGAAGCTTTCTTT. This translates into CASSSRQGSEAFF.